This note documents a single T cell receptor beta chain sequence. The data belong to a study of blood T cell repertoires in COVID-19. Produced via immunoSEQ multiplex PCR; TCRdb's table is partial and in-frame only. The table includes 350,000 or so clones, about 90% detected once. This CDR3 region has 15 residues. J was trimmed by 5 bases and V by 3 bases; bases with no gene match: 4. Germline lookup yields CDR1 MGHRA and CDR2 YSYEKL. The source is a man aged 18 to 29 with active or convalescent COVID-19. J is TRBJ1-2 and V is TRBV4-1, with TRBD1 identical over 12 bases. The sample taken for sequencing was peripheral blood. The CDR3 nucleotides are TGCGCCAGCAGCCAGGGACAGGGGGCAGGGTATGGCTACACCTTC. It encodes CASSQGQGAGYGYTF.